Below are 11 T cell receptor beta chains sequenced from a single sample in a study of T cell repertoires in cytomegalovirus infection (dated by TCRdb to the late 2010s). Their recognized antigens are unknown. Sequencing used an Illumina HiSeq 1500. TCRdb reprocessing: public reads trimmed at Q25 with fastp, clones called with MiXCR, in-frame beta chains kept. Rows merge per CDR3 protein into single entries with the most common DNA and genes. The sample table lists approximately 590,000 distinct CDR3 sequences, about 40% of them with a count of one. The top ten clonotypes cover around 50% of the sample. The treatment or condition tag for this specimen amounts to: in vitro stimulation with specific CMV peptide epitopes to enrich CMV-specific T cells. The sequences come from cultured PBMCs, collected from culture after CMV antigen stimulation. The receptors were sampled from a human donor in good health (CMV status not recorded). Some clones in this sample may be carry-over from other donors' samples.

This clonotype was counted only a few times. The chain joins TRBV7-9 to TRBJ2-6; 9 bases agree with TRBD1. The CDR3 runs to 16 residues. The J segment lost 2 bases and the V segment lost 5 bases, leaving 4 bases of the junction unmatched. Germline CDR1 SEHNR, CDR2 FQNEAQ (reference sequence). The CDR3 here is CASSGGQGPGANVLTF. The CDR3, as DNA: TGTGCCAGCAGCGGGGGACAGGGCCCTGGGGCCAACGTCCTGACTTTC.

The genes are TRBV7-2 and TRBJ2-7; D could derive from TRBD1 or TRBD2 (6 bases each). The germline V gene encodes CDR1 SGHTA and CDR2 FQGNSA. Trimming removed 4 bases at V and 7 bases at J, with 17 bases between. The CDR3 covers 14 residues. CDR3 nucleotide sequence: TGTGCCAGCAGCTCCGGGGGCGCGGTTAGGGAGCAGTACTTC. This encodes CASSSGGAVREQYF.

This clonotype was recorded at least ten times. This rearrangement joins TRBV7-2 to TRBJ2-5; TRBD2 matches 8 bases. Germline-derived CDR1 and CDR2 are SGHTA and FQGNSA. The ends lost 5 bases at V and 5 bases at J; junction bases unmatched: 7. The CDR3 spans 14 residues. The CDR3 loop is CASSTRTSLETQYF. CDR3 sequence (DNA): TGTGCCAGCAGCACCAGGACTAGCCTGGAGACCCAGTACTTC.

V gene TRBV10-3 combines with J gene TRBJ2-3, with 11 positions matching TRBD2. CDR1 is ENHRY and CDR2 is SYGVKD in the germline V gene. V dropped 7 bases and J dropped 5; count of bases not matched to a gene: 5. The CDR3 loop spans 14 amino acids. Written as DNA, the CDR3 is TGTGCCATCACCGGCGGGACTAGCGGAGATACGCAGTATTTT. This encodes CAITGGTSGDTQYF.

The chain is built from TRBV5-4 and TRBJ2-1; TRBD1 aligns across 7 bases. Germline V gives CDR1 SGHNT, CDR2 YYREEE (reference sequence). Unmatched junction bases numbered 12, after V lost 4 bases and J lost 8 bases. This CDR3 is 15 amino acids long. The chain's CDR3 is CASSPWGTQGDEQFF. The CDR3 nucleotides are TGTGCCAGCAGCCCCTGGGGCACGCAGGGGGATGAGCAGTTCTTC.

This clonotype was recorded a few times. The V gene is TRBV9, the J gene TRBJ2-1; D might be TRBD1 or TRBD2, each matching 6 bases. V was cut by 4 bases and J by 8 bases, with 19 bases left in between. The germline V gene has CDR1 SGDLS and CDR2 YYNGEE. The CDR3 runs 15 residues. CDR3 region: CASSPPRGGGHEQFF. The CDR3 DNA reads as TGTGCCAGCAGCCCGCCCAGGGGAGGCGGGCATGAGCAGTTCTTC.

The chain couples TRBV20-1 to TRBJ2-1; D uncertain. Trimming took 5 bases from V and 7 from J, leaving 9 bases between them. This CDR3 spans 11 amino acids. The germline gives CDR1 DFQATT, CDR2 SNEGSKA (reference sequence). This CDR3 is CSAARSNEQFF. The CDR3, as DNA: TGCAGTGCTGCCCGGTCTAATGAGCAGTTCTTC.

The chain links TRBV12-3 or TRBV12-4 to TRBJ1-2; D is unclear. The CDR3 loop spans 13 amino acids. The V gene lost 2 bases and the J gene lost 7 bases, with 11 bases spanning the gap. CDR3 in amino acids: CASSLPGIGGYTF. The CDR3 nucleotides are TGTGCCAGCAGTTTACCGGGTATCGGTGGCTACACCTTC.

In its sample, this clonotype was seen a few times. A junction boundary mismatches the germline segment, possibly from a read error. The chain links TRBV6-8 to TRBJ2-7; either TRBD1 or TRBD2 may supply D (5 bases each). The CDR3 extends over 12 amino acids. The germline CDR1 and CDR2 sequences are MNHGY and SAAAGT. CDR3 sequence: CASSAGPGQVLF. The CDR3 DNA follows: TGTGCCAGCAGTGCGGGCCCAGGGCAAGTGTTATTC.

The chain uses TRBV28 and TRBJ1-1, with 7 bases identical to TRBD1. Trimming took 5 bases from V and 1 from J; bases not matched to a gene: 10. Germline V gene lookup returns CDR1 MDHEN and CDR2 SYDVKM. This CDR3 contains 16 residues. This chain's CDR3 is CASSPPTGRENTEAFF. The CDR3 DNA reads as TGTGCCAGCAGTCCGCCGACAGGGCGGGAGAACACTGAAGCTTTCTTT.

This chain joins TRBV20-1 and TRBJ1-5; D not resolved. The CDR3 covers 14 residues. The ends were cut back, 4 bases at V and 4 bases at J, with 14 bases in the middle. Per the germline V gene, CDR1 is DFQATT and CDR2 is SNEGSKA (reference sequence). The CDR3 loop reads CSATPVDPNQPQHF. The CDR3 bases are TGCAGTGCTACCCCCGTGGATCCTAATCAGCCCCAGCATTTT.